The 26 T cell receptor beta chains in this list originate from one sample, sequenced in a study of shared clonotypes between healthy human individuals. TCRdb keeps only in-frame clones here, not all; method: immunoSEQ multiplex PCR. The sample gives roughly 2 million clones, more than 90% of which show up once; more than 0.1% is in the top ten. Sequencing was carried out using naive CD4+ T cells sorted from blood. Stated subset: CD45RA+ positively selected. These receptors all come from a man younger than 35 in good health.

This clone occurred a few times. The genes are TRBV6-1 and TRBJ2-2; 11 nucleotides line up with TRBD1. Trimming took 0 bases from V and 2 from J; bases not matched to a gene: 5. The CDR3 is made up of 18 amino acids. Germline values: CDR1 MNHNS, CDR2 SASEGT. The CDR3 loop reads CASSEALGQGENTGELFF. DNA for the CDR3: TGTGCCAGCAGTGAAGCCCTGGGACAGGGGGAAAACACCGGGGAGCTGTTTTTT.

This chain joins TRBV5-1 and TRBJ2-1; 14 bases align to TRBD2. Germline CDR1 is SGHRS and CDR2 is YFSETQ. The CDR3 loop spans 20 amino acids. Unmatched junction bases numbered 8, after V lost 0 bases and J lost 0 bases. This CDR3 is CASSLVWGLAGVTSYNEQFF. DNA of the CDR3: TGCGCCAGCAGCTTGGTTTGGGGACTAGCGGGAGTTACCTCCTACAATGAGCAGTTCTTC. The full variable domain, rest sourced from reference TRBV5-1 and TRBJ2-1, is KAGVTQTPRYLIKTRGQQVTLSCSPISGHRSVSWYQQTPGQGLQFLFEYFSETQRNKGNFPGRFSGRQFSNSRSEMNVSTLELGDSALYLCASSLVWGLAGVTSYNEQFFGPGTRLTVL.

This clone is a singleton in its sample. The rearrangement uses TRBV5-5 and TRBJ1-4, with D unclear. The germline gives CDR1 SGHKS, CDR2 YYEKEE (reference sequence). The V end lost 2 bases, the J end lost 0 bases, and 8 bases lay between the germline ends. This CDR3 is built from 15 residues. In DNA, the CDR3 is TGTGCCAGCAGCTTAATGGCAACAACTAATGAAAAACTGTTTTTT. Its protein is CASSLMATTNEKLFF.

This clone was found once. The V and J genes are TRBV9 and TRBJ2-1; 8 positions match TRBD1. Looked up from germline, CDR1 is SGDLS and CDR2 is YYNGEE. The CDR3 spans 14 residues. J lost 10 bases, V lost 2 bases, and 8 bases had no gene match. The chain's CDR3 is CASSVTGAAHEQFF. DNA of the CDR3: TGTGCCAGCAGCGTGACAGGGGCAGCCCACGAGCAGTTCTTC.

The rearrangement links TRBV21-1 to TRBJ1-1. TRBV21-1 is labeled a pseudogene. The CDR3 length is 12 residues. The CDR3 DNA follows: TGTGCCAGCAGCAAAGTGCGGAAGGGAGCTTTCTTT. Its protein is CASSKVRKGAFF.

The V gene is TRBV11-1, the J gene TRBJ2-7; D tentatively reads TRBD1 or TRBD2 (5 bases each). Trimming removed 8 bases from V and 4 bases from J, with 15 bases in between. The CDR3 has 13 amino acids. Germline V gives CDR1 SGHAT, CDR2 FQDESV (reference sequence). The CDR3 protein is CASGRDLRYEQYF. In nucleotides, the CDR3 is TGTGCCAGCGGACGGGACCTGAGGTACGAGCAGTACTTC. The full variable domain, completed using reference TRBV11-1 and TRBJ2-7, is EAEVAQSPRYKITEKSQAVAFWCDPISGHATLYWYRQILGQGPELLVQFQDESVVDDSQLPKDRFSAERLKGVDSTLKIQPAELGDSAMYLCASGRDLRYEQYFGPGTRLTVT.

The chain carries TRBV27 and TRBJ1-4; TRBD1 might be the D (6 bases). Trimming took off 3 bases at V and 3 bases at J, with 11 bases between the two ends. The CDR3 runs 15 residues. In germline, CDR1 is MNHEY, CDR2 SMNVEV (reference sequence). As DNA, the CDR3 is TGTGCCAGCAGTTTCACAGGGAGGGCTAATGAAAAACTGTTTTTT. Its translation: CASSFTGRANEKLFF. Full variable domain (outside the CDR3, taken from reference TRBV27 and TRBJ1-4): EAQVTQNPRYLITVTGKKLTVTCSQNMNHEYMSWYRQDPGLGLRQIYYSMNVEVTDKGDVPEGYKVSRKEKRNFPLILESPSPNQTSLYFCASSFTGRANEKLFFGSGTQLSVL.

The V gene is TRBV6-5, the J gene TRBJ1-2; 9 bases are shared with TRBD1. Germline CDR1 MNHEY, CDR2 SVGAGI. J gave up 9 bases and V 5 bases, and 10 bases lay outside the gene matches. This CDR3 is 14 amino acids long. The CDR3 is CASSRLGQGASYTF. The CDR3 coding sequence is TGTGCCAGCAGTCGCCTGGGACAGGGAGCGAGCTACACCTTC.

About this clone: Different DNA sequences within this sample yield the same CDR3. In DNA, the CDR3 is TGTGCCTGGAGTAGGATGAACACTGAAGCTTTCTTT. Translating it yields CAWSRMNTEAFF. The rearrangement uses TRBV30 and TRBJ1-1, with unresolved D. Germline CDR1 reads GTSNPN; CDR2 reads SVGIG (reference sequence). This CDR3 has 12 amino acids. Trimming removed 2 bases at V and 0 bases at J, with 4 bases between.

This clone showed up just once. V and J are TRBV5-1 and TRBJ2-1; 7 positions match TRBD1. V lost 0 bases and J lost 7; bases outside the gene matches: 7. Germline V gene sequence: CDR1 SGHRS, CDR2 YFSETQ. CDR3 length: 15 amino acids. This CDR3 reads CASSLASGGRNEQFF. CDR3 bases: TGCGCCAGCAGCTTGGCGTCAGGGGGTCGGAATGAGCAGTTCTTC.

This chain links TRBV18 with TRBJ1-1; perhaps TRBD1 as D (5 bases). CDR3 length equals 18 residues. Trimming took 0 bases from V and 1 from J, leaving 18 bases between them. The germline V gene encodes CDR1 KGHSH and CDR2 LQKENI. The CDR3 nucleotides read TGTGCCAGCTCACCACCTGGATGGGATGTGAGGGGGAACACTGAAGCTTTCTTT. It specifies CASSPPGWDVRGNTEAFF.

The chain links TRBV5-1 to TRBJ2-7; 8 nucleotides align to TRBD2. The CDR3 spans 15 residues. The germline V gene encodes CDR1 SGHRS and CDR2 YFSETQ. J lost 7 bases, V lost 0 bases, and 9 bases had no gene match. As DNA, the CDR3 is TGCGCCAGCAGCTTGGCAGAAGCGGGAGTGAGAGAGCAGTACTTC. Protein product: CASSLAEAGVREQYF.

The gene calls are TRBV20-1 and TRBJ2-1, with D perhaps matching TRBD2 (5 bases). The CDR3 has 11 amino acids. CDR1 and CDR2 (germline): DFQATT, SNEGSKA (reference sequence). V lost 4 bases to trimming and J lost 9 bases, with 10 bases between them. The CDR3 region is CSATISVEQFF. DNA for the CDR3: TGCAGTGCTACAATTAGCGTTGAGCAGTTCTTC.

The chain carries TRBV27 and TRBJ1-2; TRBD1 agrees at 10 bases. This CDR3 is built from 15 residues. The germline CDR1 and CDR2 sequences are MNHEY and SMNVEV (reference sequence). J gave up 4 bases and V 5 bases, and 7 bases lay outside the gene matches. The CDR3, as DNA: TGTGCCAGCAGTCGACAGGGGGCCGTCGTCTATGGCTACACCTTC. The encoded protein is CASSRQGAVVYGYTF.

The rearrangement joins TRBV7-9 to TRBJ2-1, with 12 positions matching TRBD2. This CDR3 region has 17 residues. Trimming at V came to 3 bases and at J to 2 bases, leaving 5 bases not matched to a gene. Per germline, CDR1 SEHNR and CDR2 FQNEAQ (reference sequence). The CDR3 nucleotides read TGTGCCAGCAGCTTCCCTAGCGGGGGGGCCCCCTACAATGAGCAGTTCTTC. This sequence encodes CASSFPSGGAPYNEQFF.

J is TRBJ2-7 and V is TRBV2, with D perhaps matching TRBD1 (6 bases). The CDR3 contains 14 residues. V was clipped by 5 bases and J by 3 bases, with 14 bases between them. Germline CDR1 reads SNHLY; CDR2 reads FYNNEI. The CDR3 region has the DNA TGTGCCAGCAGTTTCCAGGACAGTCTCTACGAGCAGTACTTC. Its protein product is CASSFQDSLYEQYF.

A few counts support this clone. The J gene is TRBJ1-5, the V gene TRBV19; TRBD1 is a possible D gene (5 bases). The CDR3 sequence is 14 residues long. Per the germline V gene, CDR1 is LNHDA and CDR2 is SQIVND (reference sequence). V dropped 5 bases and J dropped 2 bases, with 10 bases sitting between them. In nucleotides, the CDR3 is TGTGCCAGTAGTTTTGGCAGGGGCAATCAGCCCCAGCATTTT. It codes for CASSFGRGNQPQHF. Full variable domain (rest looked up from reference TRBV19 and TRBJ1-5): DGGITQSPKYLFRKEGQNVTLSCEQNLNHDAMYWYRQDPGQGLRLIYYSQIVNDFQKGDIAEGYSVSREKKESFPLTVTSAQKNPTAFYLCASSFGRGNQPQHFGDGTRLSIL.

This sequence joins TRBV19 and TRBJ2-7, with TRBD2 identical over 11 bases. V shed 6 bases, J shed 6 bases, and the junction held 7 bases outside the gene matches. The CDR3 totals 14 residues. Germline values: CDR1 LNHDA, CDR2 SQIVND (reference sequence). The CDR3 nucleotides are TGTGCCAGTAGGGAAACTAGCGGGAGAAGCGAGCAGTACTTC. This encodes CASRETSGRSEQYF.

The chain uses TRBV6-6 and TRBJ2-7, with 14 nucleotides matching TRBD2. CDR3 length: 16 amino acids. Germline lookup yields CDR1 MNHNY and CDR2 SVGAGI (reference sequence). V shed 5 bases, J shed 0 bases, and the junction held 3 bases outside the gene matches. CDR3 protein: CASSTGLAGASYEQYF. The CDR3 DNA reads TGTGCCAGCAGTACGGGACTAGCGGGGGCCTCCTACGAGCAGTACTTC.

The chain has TRBV11-1 and TRBJ2-2; 10 bases line up with TRBD1. Trimming took 6 bases from V and 4 from J; bases not matched to a gene: 5. CDR1 and CDR2 (germline): SGHAT, FQDESV (reference sequence). This CDR3 contains 15 residues. CDR3 nucleotides: TGTGCCAGCAGAGGGACAGGGGCAGTCACCGGGGAGCTGTTTTTT. Protein sequence: CASRGTGAVTGELFF.

The chain has TRBV18 and TRBJ1-5; perhaps TRBD1 as D (6 bases). CDR3 length equals 17 residues. CDR1 is KGHSH and CDR2 is LQKENI in the germline V gene. V lost 0 bases and J lost 2, with 14 bases in between. CDR3 nucleotides: TGTGCCAGCTCACCACCCAACAGGGAAGATCGCAATCAGCCCCAGCATTTT. Amino acids: CASSPPNREDRNQPQHF.

The rearrangement links TRBV28 to TRBJ2-2; 9 nucleotides match TRBD2. CDR1 and CDR2 (germline): MDHEN, SYDVKM. The CDR3 consists of 14 residues. J lost 6 bases, V lost 4 bases, and 3 bases had no gene match. The CDR3 loop reads CASSSAGGPGELFF. In nucleotides, the CDR3 is TGTGCCAGCAGTTCAGCGGGAGGCCCCGGGGAGCTGTTTTTT.

The rearrangement joins TRBV28 to TRBJ2-2; 10 bases match TRBD2. The CDR3 has 15 amino acids. Germline assignment: CDR1 MDHEN and CDR2 SYDVKM. V was clipped by 4 bases and J by 7 bases; unmatched bases: 6. CDR3: CASSSSGGTFGELFF. For the CDR3, the DNA is TGTGCCAGCAGTTCTAGCGGGGGTACGTTCGGGGAGCTGTTTTTT.

This clone was detected only once. J is TRBJ2-7 and V is TRBV29-1, with a tentative D call TRBD2 (5 bases). Germline V gene sequence: CDR1 SQVTM, CDR2 ANQGSEA. The ends were cut back, 6 bases at V and 0 bases at J, with 12 bases in the middle. CDR3 size: 13 residues. CDR3 bases: TGCAGCGTAAAGCAAGGGAGCTCCTACGAGCAGTACTTC. This translates into CSVKQGSSYEQYF.

The table lists this clone with a count of one. This chain joins TRBV29-1 and TRBJ2-1; D not certain. Deletions cut 4 bases from V and 6 bases from J, with 10 bases between. CDR1 SQVTM and CDR2 ANQGSEA come from the germline V gene. The CDR3 is 12 amino acids. This CDR3 reads CSVVRATNEQFF. As DNA, the CDR3 is TGCAGCGTTGTCCGGGCCACCAATGAGCAGTTCTTC.

The chain recombines TRBV5-6 with TRBJ1-3; 8 nucleotides match TRBD1. The CDR3 loop spans 14 amino acids. Per germline, CDR1 SGHDT and CDR2 YYEEEE. V trimming: 3 bases; J trimming: 4 bases; junction bases outside the gene matches: 3. CDR3 DNA sequence: TGTGCCAGCAGCTCGGCAGGGGGCGGAAACACCATATATTTT. Translating gives CASSSAGGGNTIYF.